This paragraph reports one T cell receptor beta chain. Germline lookup yields CDR1 KGHSH and CDR2 LQKENI. V lost 2 bases, J lost 3 bases, and 16 bases lay in between. This CDR3 region has 17 residues. These data are taken from a study of blood T cell repertoires in COVID-19. Study in general: PBMCs, B-cell-depleted T cells, or T cells provided the cDNA or gDNA that made up the material.

Profiling relied on immunoSEQ multiplex PCR, and the TCRdb table lists in-frame clones only, not all of them. The table lists approximately 200,000 clones, about 88% of them singletons, with 2.5% to 3% in the top ten. V usage is TRBV18 and J usage is TRBJ1-4; D is possibly TRBD1 (6 bases). This sequence was found in a woman in her thirties with active or convalescent COVID-19. Source material: peripheral blood. The CDR3 bases are TGTGCCAGCTCACCATCAACGACAGGCTACGCTAATGAAAAACTGTTTTTT. It translates to CASSPSTTGYANEKLFF.